The clone carrying this TCR beta chain occurred once. This record comes from a study of shared clonotypes between healthy human individuals. Study-wide background: Each donor's CD4 naive and CD4 memory cells filled three plates apiece, CD8 naive two, and CD8 memory one.

Germline CDR1 is SQVTM and CDR2 is ANQGSEA. This CDR3 has 13 amino acids. J gave up 4 bases and V 7 bases, and 9 bases lay outside the gene matches. Only in-frame clones appear in the TCRdb table, and some are missing; sequencing was by immunoSEQ multiplex PCR. Of some 2,500,000 clones listed, 85% to 95% were seen once; the top ten hold 0.37%. The genes are TRBV29-1 and TRBJ1-1; 7 bases agree with TRBD1. This receptor was obtained from a man aged 18 to 29 in good health. Some clones in this sample may be carry-over from other donors' samples. Sample: naive CD4+ T cells from PBMCs. Described subset: CD45RA+ positively selected. DNA of the CDR3: TGCAGCGCTAAGCTGACAGGGTCCACTGAAGCTTTCTTT. Protein: CSAKLTGSTEAFF.